This entry describes one TCR beta chain. The entry originates in a study of blood T cell repertoires in COVID-19. Authors' methods: Cell counts per sample came from amplifying reference gene primers. Here immunoSEQ multiplex PCR was the method, and the copy in TCRdb shows in-frame clones only, minus some. V, J and clone size were drawn from that table, and D and trimming were deduced from the DNA. The table shows under 250,000 clones, with approximately 78% occurring only once. From germline, CDR1 is MNHEY and CDR2 SVGAGI. V lost 6 bases to trimming and J lost 9 bases, with 18 bases between them. The CDR3 extends over 13 amino acids.

The clonotype comes from a woman in her 70s with COVID-19, enrolled during active disease. V and J are TRBV6-5 and TRBJ2-7; no definite D call. The sequenced material came from peripheral blood. CDR3 sequence reads: CASRLRTFFGQYF. The DNA for the CDR3 is TGTGCCAGCAGGCTTCGAACTTTTTTCGGGCAGTACTTC.